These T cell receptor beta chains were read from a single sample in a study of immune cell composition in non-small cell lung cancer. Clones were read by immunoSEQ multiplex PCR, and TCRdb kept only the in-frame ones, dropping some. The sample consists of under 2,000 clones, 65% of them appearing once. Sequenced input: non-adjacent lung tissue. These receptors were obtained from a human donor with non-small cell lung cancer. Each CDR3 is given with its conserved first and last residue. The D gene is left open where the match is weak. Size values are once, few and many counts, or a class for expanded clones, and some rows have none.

CDR3aa: CASSFRQVATNEKLFF
CDR3nt: TGCGCCAGCAGCTTCCGACAGGTTGCAACTAATGAAAAACTGTTTTTT
len: 16
v_gene: TRBV5-1
abundance: -
d_gene: -
j_gene: TRBJ1-4

CDR3aa: CASSQEGRYGYGYTF
CDR3nt: TGTGCCAGCAGCCAAGAAGGGAGATATGGCTATGGCTACACCTTC
len: 15
v_gene: TRBV14
abundance: -
d_gene: -
j_gene: TRBJ1-2

CDR3aa: CASSSNRGKETQYF
CDR3nt: TGTGCCAGCAGTTCTAACAGGGGAAAAGAGACCCAGTACTTC
len: 14
v_gene: TRBV11-2
abundance: large
d_gene: TRBD1
j_gene: TRBJ2-5

CDR3aa: CASSQDTGGTEAFF
CDR3nt: TGTGCCAGCAGCCAAGATACAGGCGGCACTGAAGCTTTCTTT
len: 14
v_gene: TRBV4-2
abundance: few
d_gene: -
j_gene: TRBJ1-1

CDR3aa: CASSPGTSTNYGYTF
CDR3nt: TGCGCCAGCAGCCCCGGGACATCGACTAACTATGGCTACACCTTC
len: 15
v_gene: TRBV5-1
abundance: -
d_gene: -
j_gene: TRBJ1-2

CDR3aa: CASSSLPGEVHEQYF
CDR3nt: TGTGCCAGCAGCTCGCTACCAGGGGAAGTGCACGAGCAGTACTTC
len: 15
v_gene: TRBV11-2
abundance: -
d_gene: -
j_gene: TRBJ2-7

CDR3aa: CASSRSFSYEQYF
CDR3nt: TGTGCCAGCAGCCGGAGTTTCTCCTACGAGCAGTACTTC
len: 13
v_gene: TRBV5-4
abundance: -
d_gene: -
j_gene: TRBJ2-7

CDR3aa: CATRDGTGTYEQYF
CDR3nt: TGTGCCACCCGTGACGGGACAGGGACCTACGAGCAGTACTTC
len: 14
v_gene: TRBV6-8
abundance: -
d_gene: TRBD1
j_gene: TRBJ2-7

CDR3aa: CASSRALSNQPQHF
CDR3nt: TGTGCCAGCAGCCGTGCGTTGAGCAATCAGCCCCAGCATTTT
len: 14
v_gene: TRBV11-2
abundance: -
d_gene: -
j_gene: TRBJ1-5

CDR3aa: CASSFGTGSSEQYF
CDR3nt: TGCGCCAGCAGCTTTGGGACAGGGTCTTCCGAGCAGTACTTC
len: 14
v_gene: TRBV5-1
abundance: few
d_gene: TRBD1
j_gene: TRBJ2-7

CDR3aa: CAAEGGYTGELFF
CDR3nt: TGTGCCGCCGAAGGAGGGTACACCGGGGAGCTGTTTTTT
len: 13
v_gene: TRBV19
abundance: -
d_gene: -
j_gene: TRBJ2-2

CDR3aa: CASSGSGTGERPYGYTF
CDR3nt: TGTGCCAGCAGTGGATCCGGGACAGGGGAAAGGCCATATGGCTACACCTTC
len: 17
v_gene: TRBV25-1
abundance: -
d_gene: TRBD1
j_gene: TRBJ1-2

CDR3aa: CASSQGQVRTGELFF
CDR3nt: TGCGCCAGCAGCCAGGGACAGGTCCGAACCGGGGAGCTGTTTTTT
len: 15
v_gene: TRBV4-1
abundance: few
d_gene: TRBD1
j_gene: TRBJ2-2

CDR3aa: CASSEGQGKGEQYF
CDR3nt: TGCGCCAGCAGCGAAGGACAGGGTAAGGGCGAGCAGTACTTC
len: 14
v_gene: TRBV4-1
abundance: -
d_gene: TRBD1
j_gene: TRBJ2-7

CDR3aa: CASSLAAGENTIYF
CDR3nt: TGTGCCAGCAGCTTAGCGGCAGGGGAAAACACCATATATTTT
len: 14
v_gene: TRBV7-6
abundance: -
d_gene: -
j_gene: TRBJ1-3

CDR3aa: CSVPSGQGQGNEQFF
CDR3nt: TGCAGCGTTCCCTCCGGACAGGGACAAGGGAATGAGCAGTTCTTC
len: 15
v_gene: TRBV29-1
abundance: few
d_gene: TRBD1
j_gene: TRBJ2-1

CDR3aa: CASSFLPQKGRERRTDTQYF
CDR3nt: TGTGCCAGCAGCTTCCTTCCCCAAAAGGGGCGGGAGAGACGCACAGATACGCAGTATTTT
len: 20
v_gene: TRBV7-8
abundance: -
d_gene: TRBD2
j_gene: TRBJ2-3

CDR3aa: CASSPLAVRGGNEQYF
CDR3nt: TGTGCCAGCTCACCACTTGCGGTACGCGGGGGGAACGAGCAGTACTTC
len: 16
v_gene: TRBV18
abundance: -
d_gene: TRBD2
j_gene: TRBJ2-7

CDR3aa: CASSSGLPGFGANVLTF
CDR3nt: TGCGCCAGCAGCTCTGGGCTCCCAGGGTTCGGGGCCAACGTCCTGACTTTC
len: 17
v_gene: TRBV5-1
abundance: -
d_gene: -
j_gene: TRBJ2-6

CDR3aa: CASIGGTSYEQYF
CDR3nt: TGTGCCAGCATCGGGGGGACCTCCTACGAGCAGTACTTC
len: 13
v_gene: TRBV2
abundance: few
d_gene: TRBD2
j_gene: TRBJ2-7

CDR3aa: CASSSRLAVTTGNEQFF
CDR3nt: TGTGCCAGCAGTTCCCGACTAGCGGTCACAACAGGCAATGAGCAGTTCTTC
len: 17
v_gene: TRBV28
abundance: -
d_gene: TRBD2
j_gene: TRBJ2-1

CDR3aa: CASSSTLRREKLFF
CDR3nt: TGTGCCAGCAGTTCCACCCTCAGGAGGGAAAAACTGTTTTTT
len: 14
v_gene: TRBV28
abundance: few
d_gene: -
j_gene: TRBJ1-4